This T cell receptor (beta chain) was recovered during a study of T cell repertoires in cytomegalovirus infection. Study-wide context: Public TCR beta signatures marked donors with CMV infection and the matching HLA.

Study-level results: The ex vivo response was dominated by HLA-C-restricted CMV-specific TCR beta clonotypes.

The CDR3 is 13 amino acids. Germline values: CDR1 SGHTA, CDR2 FQGTGA. Trimming took off 2 bases at V and 4 bases at J, with 7 bases between the two ends. In TCRdb, the reads were re-called with MiXCR into one record per CDR3 protein. Of more than 500,000 distinct CDR3 sequences in the sample, approximately 17% were seen once. On this clonotype itself: What it binds is not known.

This clonotype originated in a human donor in good health (CMV status not recorded). Some clones in this sample may be carry-over from other donors' samples. The J gene is TRBJ2-3, the V gene TRBV7-3; D remains ambiguous. Sequenced material: CD8+ T cells from PBMCs. In DNA form, the CDR3 reads TGTGCCAGCAGCTTAGACCCTGCAGATACGCAGTATTTT. Its translation is CASSLDPADTQYF.